This TCR beta chain is drawn from a study of cytomegalovirus exposure and HLA in healthy donors. 60 Vbeta and 13 Jbeta primers were used in PCR. The data were produced by immunoSEQ multiplex PCR, yet TCRdb's version contains in-frame clones alone and is incomplete. The data show about 200,000 clones, with 79% seen just once and 4.4% held by the top ten. This CDR3 comprises 15 residues. The V end lost 1 base, the J end lost 4 bases, and 13 bases lay between the germline ends. CDR1 SGHNT and CDR2 YENEEA come from the germline V gene. This chain uses TRBV11-3 with TRBJ1-2; D is ambiguous. The TCR comes from a woman in her 30s in good health and CMV-seropositive. Sample: PBMCs. This CDR3 reads CASSLAYGGGYGYTF. The CDR3 DNA follows: TGTGCCAGCAGCTTAGCTTACGGAGGAGGCTATGGCTACACCTTC.